What follows are 9 T cell receptor beta chains derived from one specimen sequenced in a study of T cell repertoires in cytomegalovirus infection (dated by TCRdb to the late 2010s). Sequencing instrument: Illumina HiSeq 1500. TCRdb applied fastp at Q25 and MiXCR to the public reads, then kept only in-frame beta chains. Rows matching on CDR3 protein sequence are summarized as one entry with the most common DNA and genes. Present in this sample are around 770,000 distinct CDR3 sequences, 25% to 35% of which were seen just once. The top ten constitute 10% to 15% of the sample. This sample's treatment or condition label indicates: in vitro stimulation with specific CMV peptide epitopes to enrich CMV-specific T cells. These receptors' antigens are unknown. This sample comprised cultured CD8+ T cells from PBMCs, obtained from culture after CMV antigen stimulation. These receptors were obtained from a human donor in good health (CMV status not recorded). Some clones in this sample may be carry-over from other donors' samples.

The chain joins TRBV7-9 to TRBJ2-3; D might be TRBD1 or TRBD2, each matching 5 bases. V gave up 3 bases and J gave up 2 bases, with 9 bases separating them. This CDR3 is built from 14 residues. Looked up from germline, CDR1 is SEHNR and CDR2 is FQNEAQ (reference sequence). The CDR3: CASSFRGNTDTQYF. CDR3 DNA: TGTGCCAGCAGCTTCCGGGGCAACACAGATACGCAGTATTTT. The full variable domain, completed using reference TRBV7-9 and TRBJ2-3, is DTGVSQNPRHKITKRGQNVTFRCDPISEHNRLYWYRQTLGQGPEFLTYFQNEAQLEKSRLLSDRFSAERPKGSFSTLEIQRTEQGDSAMYLCASSFRGNTDTQYFGPGTRLTVL.

V is TRBV11-2 and J is TRBJ2-3; D is unresolved. The CDR3 is made up of 17 amino acids. Trimming took 7 bases from V and 0 from J, leaving 20 bases between them. Germline CDR1 reads SGHAT; CDR2 reads FQNNGV. The CDR3 region is CASTPYSPKRSTDTQYF. The CDR3 DNA reads as TGTGCCAGCACCCCGTACAGCCCTAAACGGAGCACAGATACGCAGTATTTT.

The J gene is TRBJ2-7, the V gene TRBV28; D gene unclear. The CDR3 is 14 residues long. Per germline, CDR1 MDHEN and CDR2 SYDVKM. Trimming took 3 bases from V and 4 from J, leaving 13 bases between them. The DNA of the CDR3 is TGTGCCAGCAGTTTTTCCCTGGACGGTTACGAGCAGTACGTC. It is translated as CASSFSLDGYEQYV.

This clonotype was observed at least ten times. The V call is TRBV7-6, the J call TRBJ2-5; the D is unclear. Trimming cost V 3 bases and J 3 bases, with 14 bases left between them. Looked up from germline, CDR1 is SGHVS and CDR2 is FNYEAQ. This CDR3 region has 15 residues. The CDR3 reads CASSFLQTVKETQYF. The CDR3 DNA is TGTGCCAGCAGCTTCCTTCAGACTGTTAAAGAGACCCAGTACTTC.

CDR3 sequence reads: CASSYVVSTEAFF. In DNA form, the CDR3 reads TGTGCCAGCAGTTACGTGGTTTCGACTGAAGCTTTCTTT. The gene calls are TRBV6-6 and TRBJ1-1, with D unclear. Germline values: CDR1 MNHNY, CDR2 SVGAGI (reference sequence). V lost 2 bases, J lost 5 bases, and 9 bases lay in between. This CDR3 region has 13 residues.

This clonotype was counted once. Relative to the germline gene, one junction end is altered; a read error may explain this. The chain employs TRBV7-6 and TRBJ2-1, with D perhaps TRBD1 or TRBD2 (5 bases each). Per the germline V gene, CDR1 is SGHVS and CDR2 is FNYEAQ. CDR3 length equals 15 residues. The CDR3 spells CASSPQGRVFREQLF. DNA of the CDR3: TGTGCCAGCAGCCCTCAGGGACGCGTGTTCAGGGAGCAGCTCTTC.

On this clonotype: At one of its ends the junction is not consistent with the germline gene, which may arise from a read error. The chain joins TRBV5-4 to TRBJ1-2; no clear D gene. The CDR3 consists of 11 residues. Looked up from germline, CDR1 is SGHNT and CDR2 is YYREEE (reference sequence). The CDR3 loop reads CASATNDGYTF. The CDR3 DNA follows: TGTGCCAGCGCTACTAACGATGGCTACACCTTC.

This clonotype was counted at least ten times. This chain uses TRBV7-8 with TRBJ2-7, with D hard to call. This CDR3 is 12 amino acids long. The V end lost 3 bases, the J end lost 6 bases, and 9 bases lay between the germline ends. Germline V gene sequence: CDR1 SGHVS, CDR2 FQNEAQ. This CDR3 reads CASSFEGGEQYF. The CDR3 DNA sequence: TGTGCCAGCAGCTTCGAAGGTGGCGAGCAGTACTTC. Variable domain in full (rest from reference TRBV7-8 and TRBJ2-7): GAGVSQSPRYKVAKRGQDVALRCDPISGHVSLFWYQQALGQGPEFLTYFQNEAQLDKSGLPSDRFFAERPEGSVSTLKIQRTQQEDSAVYLCASSFEGGEQYFGPGTRLTVT.

The chain combines TRBV12-3 or TRBV12-4 with TRBJ1-2, with D hard to call. V was cut by 3 bases and J by 6 bases, with 11 bases left in between. The length of the CDR3 is 13 residues. The CDR3, as DNA: TGTGCCAGCAGTTTCATCAGCTCCGATGGCTACACCTTC. Protein product: CASSFISSDGYTF.